Sequencing of this TCR beta chain was carried out in a study of neurological immune-mediated disorders (dated by TCRdb to about 2019). Looking at the study overall: Among the approximately 35 multiple sclerosis patients, some 31 had relapsing-remitting MS and 3 had secondary progressive MS. The cohort was made up of approximately 69 subjects, consisting of 15 or so HAM/TSP patients, 35 or so multiple sclerosis patients and around 20 healthy controls. Each longitudinal HAM/TSP and healthy donor was sampled at 3 time-points spaced at about 3-40 month intervals. Alongside PBMC samples, the set of around 99 TCR-beta libraries contained longitudinal samples, technical triplicates, and paired CD4+ and CD8+ T-cell subsets that had been sorted. Peripheral blood TCR-beta repertoires from HTLV-I-associated myelopathy (HAM/TSP) patients, multiple sclerosis patients and healthy controls were compared by UMI-based sequencing. Broad study findings and their caveats: In phylogenetic analysis, the repertoires of 18 of 34 MS patients grouped into a cluster of related CDR3 sequences, which suggests a possible signature at the repertoire level. No association of the MS cluster with clinical or MRI features was observed, and the need for larger cohorts was stated by the authors. The highest TCR clonal expansion was observed in HAM/TSP patients, whereas the lowest was observed in MS patients, even when compared with healthy controls. Across subjects, expanded clones never shared an identical CDR3 amino acid sequence, which suggests that the TCR-beta repertoires in every group were private.

The time point label of this sample denotes: longitudinal time-point 1 (baseline). Libraries from unsorted PBMCs were made from 2 million PBMCs kept in RNAlater at -80 degrees C until RNA extraction. The multiple sclerosis patients were enrolled in a US clinical protocol that used magnetic resonance imaging to evaluate disease progression. PBMCs were separated from peripheral blood using Ficoll-Hypaque density gradient centrifugation and then cryopreserved in liquid nitrogen. V gives up 11 bases and J gives up 6 bases, and the segment between their germline ends measures 14 bases. The CDR3, cysteine through phenylalanine, is 11 amino acids long. This entry keeps only the CDR3 DNA: 33 bases, framed from base 1. The germline V gene encodes CDR1 MNHEY and CDR2 SVGAGI. Ten or more counts support this clonotype. Its cognate antigen has yet to be identified. Base qualities are not provided; no much larger clone lies one nucleotide away.

cDNA synthesis used template-switch 5'RACE with a primer carrying a 10-nucleotide random unique molecular identifier tagging each TCR transcript. Every sequencing run yielded over 170 million TCR-beta sequences covering 15-18 subjects. The RNeasy kit was used to extract total RNA. The KAPA Real-time Library Amplification kit was used to amplify TCR-beta VDJ regions with primers for the TCR constant region and the 5'RACE anchor. A first PCR added sample indexes and Illumina adaptors, and a second PCR then raised library yield. The roughly 650 bp TCR product was size-selected on a 2% E-gel SizeSelection system after Ampure bead purification. Before pooling, libraries had their quality checked on a Bioanalyzer, their concentration measured with Qubit, and their quantity determined with the Kapa Library Quantification kit. An Illumina HiSeq 2500 was used to sequence the libraries paired-end at 2 x 150 bp. To increase sequence diversity, about 25-30% phiX was spiked into each library pool. The original methods were these. The quality-filtered reads were processed with the UMI-based MiGEC pipeline, whose error correction step removed more than 90% of the raw TCR sequences. IMGT germline references were used for aligning VDJ genes, and each clonotype was defined as a unique CDR3 amino acid sequence together with its V-J genes. Clonal expansion, Shannon diversity and CDR3 relatedness were evaluated with VDJtools (CalcPairwiseDistances, ClusterSamples), while phylogenetic trees were built in CLCbio workbench. A clone was classed as expanded if it had 8 or more unique UMIs, a cutoff based on coefficient-of-variation modelling across technical triplicates. The raw public reads went through TCRdb reprocessing: fastp at Q25, MiXCR clone calling, in-frame beta chains kept. All rows with the same CDR3 protein become a single entry with the most common DNA and genes. V and J calls and clone size were set by TCRdb, not the authors. In this sample the table shows some 37,000 distinct CDR3 sequences, 3.2% of which occur a single time. The ten largest clones capture about 8.3% of the sample.

The TCR was taken from a woman aged 60-75 years with multiple sclerosis. In this chain, TRBV6-5 is recombined with TRBJ2-7, with the D gene tentatively TRBD1 or TRBD2, based on 5 matching bases in each. Sequencing was carried out using PBMCs. The CDR3 protein is CAVLGVGEQYF. The sequenced DNA is TGTGCCGTATTGGGGGTAGGCGAGCAGTACTTC.